This TCR beta chain was sequenced for a study of blood T cells in healthy people across ages. PCR was performed a second time for about 7 to 11 cycles using a sample-barcoded 5' primer and a J-beta primer mix. In TCRdb, the 5' RACE reads were re-called with MiXCR into one record per CDR3 protein. Counted here are approximately 800,000 distinct CDR3 sequences, roughly 25% occurring once; the ten biggest clones make up under 4.5%. Germline values: CDR1 SQVTM, CDR2 ANQGSEA. V was pared by 3 bases and J by 5 bases, with 7 bases between. The CDR3 is 11 amino acids. These data also featured in a second study, about T cells of mothers and their children.

Sequences were obtained from blood. The sequence was obtained from a boy aged 10-17 years in good health. The chain is built from TRBV29-1 and TRBJ2-5; no definite D call. The CDR3 coding sequence is TGCAGCGTTGATCACACGGAGACCCAGTACTTC. Encoded protein: CSVDHTETQYF.